Detailed here is one TCR beta chain. This sample is drawn from a study of OX40 agonist ivuxolimab in advanced cancers. Study-wide background: Cancers in dose escalation were hepatocellular, melanoma, renal cell and head and neck.

The CDR3 has 15 amino acids. Germline lookup yields CDR1 LGHNA and CDR2 YSLEER. The V end was cut by 0 bases, the J end by 3 bases, with 12 bases between. Researchers took blood at baseline, on cycle 4 day 1, and on cycle 7 day 1. The repertoire was sequenced with immunoSEQ multiplex PCR; TCRdb's copy has only in-frame clones and lacks some. The sample holds over 70,000 clones, approximately 94% seen once. J is TRBJ2-7 and V is TRBV4-3, with D perhaps matching TRBD1 (5 bases). The origin of this receptor is an adult with an advanced solid tumor such as melanoma, head and neck, liver or kidney cancer. Specimen: CD4+ or CD8+ T cells sorted from blood, collected in a trial of the OX40 agonist ivuxolimab. The CDR3 sequence is CASSQDPFDSYEQYF. The CDR3 DNA sequence: TGCGCCAGCAGCCAAGATCCTTTCGACAGCTACGAGCAGTACTTC.